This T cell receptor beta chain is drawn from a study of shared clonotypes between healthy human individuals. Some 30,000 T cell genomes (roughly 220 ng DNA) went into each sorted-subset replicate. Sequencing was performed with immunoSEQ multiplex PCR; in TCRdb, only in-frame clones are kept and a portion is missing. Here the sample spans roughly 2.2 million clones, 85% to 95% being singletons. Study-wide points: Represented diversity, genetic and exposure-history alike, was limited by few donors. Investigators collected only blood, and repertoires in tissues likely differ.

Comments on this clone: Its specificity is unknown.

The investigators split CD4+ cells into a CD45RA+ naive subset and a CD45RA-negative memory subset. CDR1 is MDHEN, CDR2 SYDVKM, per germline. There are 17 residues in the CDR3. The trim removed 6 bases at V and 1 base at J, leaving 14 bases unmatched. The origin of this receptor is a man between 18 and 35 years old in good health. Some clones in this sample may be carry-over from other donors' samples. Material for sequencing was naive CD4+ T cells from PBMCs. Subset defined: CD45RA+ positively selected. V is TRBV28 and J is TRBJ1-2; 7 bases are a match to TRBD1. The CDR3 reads CASSLWVQGNINYGYTF. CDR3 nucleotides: TGTGCCAGCAGCCTCTGGGTACAGGGGAATATTAACTATGGCTACACCTTC.